One sample yielded the 21 T cell receptor beta chains listed below, sequenced in a study of identical twins (dated by TCRdb to about 2016). The library was generated by 5' RACE. The listed sequencing device is Illumina HiSeq 2000. TCRdb reprocessing: public reads trimmed at Q25 with fastp, clones called with MiXCR, in-frame beta chains kept. For every CDR3 protein sequence, its rows merge into one entry that carries the most common genes and DNA. The sample table holds about 330,000 distinct CDR3 sequences, of which 9% to 15% were seen once. The ten largest clonotypes hold approximately 7.6% of the sample. The data were also submitted as part of a second study, on yellow fever vaccine responses in identical twins.

The sample comprised CD8+ T cells sorted from blood. The receptors shown here come from a woman aged 18-30 years in good health.

The chain has TRBV28 and TRBJ2-7; no firm D call. The CDR3 is 15 residues long. Per germline, CDR1 MDHEN and CDR2 SYDVKM. The germline V and J ends were trimmed by 6 bases and 5 bases, with 20 bases remaining between them. This CDR3 is CASSRRSNTMDEQYV. CDR3 in DNA: TGTGCCAGCAGCAGAAGGTCGAATACCATGGACGAGCAGTACGTC.

The rearrangement joins TRBV20-1 to TRBJ2-7; TRBD2 matches at 7 bases. This CDR3 contains 12 residues. Looked up from germline, CDR1 is DFQATT and CDR2 is SNEGSKA (reference sequence). Unmatched junction bases numbered 1, after V lost 3 bases and J lost 2 bases. CDR3 nucleotide sequence: TGCAGTGCTAGCGCGGGGGCCTACGAGCAGTACGTC. It translates to CSASAGAYEQYV.

This clonotype has ten or more counts. The chain combines TRBV25-1 with TRBJ2-1; tentatively, D is TRBD1 (6 bases). CDR3 length equals 14 residues. Germline V gene data show CDR1 as MGHDK and CDR2 as SYGVNS. The V end was cut by 2 bases, the J end by 8 bases, with 13 bases between. The CDR3 reads CASSETPRGDEQFF. The CDR3 coding sequence is TGTGCCAGCAGTGAAACCCCCAGGGGCGATGAGCAGTTCTTC.

This clonotype was seen a handful of times. The chain combines TRBV6-1 with TRBJ1-3; TRBD1 aligns across 7 bases. Looked up from germline, CDR1 is MNHNS and CDR2 is SASEGT. J was trimmed by 8 bases and V by 6 bases; bases with no gene match: 19. The CDR3 sequence is 17 residues long. CDR3 in amino acids: CASSSGEGAPVGDTIYF. CDR3 coding DNA: TGTGCCAGCAGCTCCGGGGAGGGGGCGCCGGTTGGGGACACCATATATTTT.

This clonotype was seen many times. The junction departs from germline at one end; a sequencing error may be responsible. V and J are TRBV28 and TRBJ1-5; D not certain. CDR3 size: 15 residues. The germline V gene encodes CDR1 MDHEN and CDR2 SYDVKM. In DNA, the CDR3 is TGTGCCAGCAGTTTATGGGTGGGTAGCGATCAGCCCCAGCATTTT. Its translation: CASSLWVGSDQPQHF.

This clonotype was picked up many times. The genes are TRBV7-9 and TRBJ2-7; no clear D gene. The CDR3 is 13 amino acids. The germline CDR1 and CDR2 sequences are SEHNR and FQNEAQ (reference sequence). Trimming took 1 base from V and 3 from J, leaving 7 bases between them. The CDR3 region has the DNA TGTGCCAGCAGCTTAGGACCGAACTACGAGCAGTACTTC. Translated, it gives CASSLGPNYEQYF.

V usage is TRBV5-6 and J usage is TRBJ1-1; TRBD1 matches at 11 bases. The length of the CDR3 is 14 residues. With V trimmed by 3 bases and J by 5 bases, 3 bases remained unmatched. Looked up from germline, CDR1 is SGHDT and CDR2 is YYEEEE. The CDR3 spells CASSWGTGGTEAFF. CDR3 coding DNA: TGTGCCAGCAGCTGGGGGACAGGGGGAACTGAAGCTTTCTTT. Full variable domain (rest looked up from reference TRBV5-6 and TRBJ1-1): DAGVTQSPTHLIKTRGQQVTLRCSPKSGHDTVSWYQQALGQGPQFIFQYYEEEERQRGNFPDRFSGHQFPNYSSELNVNALLLGDSALYLCASSWGTGGTEAFFGQGTRLTVV.

This chain connects TRBV20-1 to TRBJ1-4; the D is unclear. Germline V gene sequence: CDR1 DFQATT, CDR2 SNEGSKA (reference sequence). The CDR3 extends over 16 amino acids. Deletions cut 0 bases from V and 8 bases from J, with 19 bases between. CDR3 residues: CSARDESPTREEKLFF. The CDR3 nucleotides are TGCAGTGCTAGAGATGAGAGCCCCACCCGAGAGGAAAAACTGTTTTTT.

This chain joins TRBV20-1 and TRBJ2-3; 8 nucleotides match TRBD2. The germline V gene has CDR1 DFQATT and CDR2 SNEGSKA (reference sequence). Germline trimming cut 6 bases from V and 4 bases from J; bases unmatched to any gene: 9. This CDR3 has 14 amino acids. The CDR3 bases are TGCAGTGCGCAGACCGGGGGGGTGGCAGATACGCAGTATTTT. Translated: CSAQTGGVADTQYF.

The CDR3 is CASSQALYGTRPPYEQYF. In DNA, the CDR3 is TGCGCCAGCAGCCAAGCGTTGTACGGGACTAGGCCCCCCTACGAGCAGTACTTC. The rearrangement uses TRBV4-1 and TRBJ2-7, with TRBD2 identical over 8 bases. The germline V gene has CDR1 MGHRA and CDR2 YSYEKL. There are 18 residues in the CDR3. With V trimmed by 1 base and J by 2 bases, 13 bases remained unmatched.

Comments on this clonotype: Relative to the germline gene, one junction end is altered; a read error may explain this. CDR3 sequence reads: CASSLGTGNSEAFF. For the CDR3, the DNA is TGTGCCAGTAGCCTGGGGACAGGCAATTCCGAAGCTTTCTTT. The V gene is TRBV14, the J gene TRBJ1-1, with 8 bases fitting TRBD1. Germline-derived CDR1 and CDR2 are SGHDN and FVKESK. CDR3 length: 14 amino acids. Combining the CDR3 with reference TRBV14 and TRBJ1-1 gives the whole variable domain EAGVTQFPSHSVIEKGQTVTLRCDPISGHDNLYWYRRVMGKEIKFLLHFVKESKQDESGMPNNRFLAERTGGTYSTLKVQPAELEDSGVYFCASSLGTGNSEAFFGQGTRLTVV.

The chain carries TRBV5-1 and TRBJ2-1, with 10 bases matching TRBD2. The CDR3 is made up of 17 amino acids. V lost 0 bases and J lost 2; bases outside the gene matches: 5. Germline CDR1 reads SGHRS; CDR2 reads YFSETQ. Here the CDR3 DNA reads TGCGCCAGCAGCTTGGTTCCTAGCGGGGGAACCTACAATGAGCAGTTCTTC. Translated, it gives CASSLVPSGGTYNEQFF.

The sample holds a few counts of this clonotype. The gene calls are TRBV15 and TRBJ2-7; perhaps TRBD2 as D (5 bases). The CDR3 spans 15 residues. Looked up from germline, CDR1 is LNHNV and CDR2 is YYDKDF (reference sequence). Trimming stripped 5 bases from V and 2 bases from J, with 16 bases between. CDR3 sequence: CATSEEGLFPYEQYV. The CDR3 DNA reads as TGTGCCACCAGCGAGGAAGGACTGTTTCCCTACGAGCAGTACGTC.

This clonotype was picked up a small number of times. The chain uses TRBV20-1 and TRBJ2-5; 10 bases align to TRBD1. This CDR3 comprises 14 residues. V gave up 4 bases and J gave up 5 bases; unmatched junction bases: 7. Germline-derived CDR1 and CDR2 are DFQATT and SNEGSKA (reference sequence). CDR3 protein: CSATGGQGYETQYF. The CDR3 DNA follows: TGCAGTGCTACAGGGGGACAGGGGTATGAGACCCAGTACTTC.

This clonotype was observed many times. V is TRBV5-8 and J is TRBJ2-3; TRBD1 matches at 8 bases. J was trimmed by 1 base and V by 2 bases; bases with no gene match: 3. The length of the CDR3 is 15 residues. CDR1 and CDR2 (germline): SGHTS, YDEGEE. CDR3 region: CASSFGQGGTDTQYF. CDR3 coding DNA: TGTGCCAGCAGCTTCGGACAGGGTGGCACAGATACGCAGTATTTT.

This clonotype was counted between two and nine times. V usage is TRBV12-5 and J usage is TRBJ2-7; 13 nucleotides align to TRBD2. From germline, CDR1 is LGHNT and CDR2 FRNRAP. Trimming cost V 5 bases and J 5 bases; bases outside gene matches: 6. There are 15 residues in the CDR3. The CDR3 DNA sequence: TGTGCTAGTGGTCCACTAGCGGGAGGGCCCCACGAGCAGTACTTC. This sequence encodes CASGPLAGGPHEQYF.

This clonotype was counted a few times. The chain couples TRBV29-1 to TRBJ1-4; a weak D match, TRBD1 (5 bases). Per germline, CDR1 SQVTM and CDR2 ANQGSEA. The CDR3 is made up of 13 amino acids. The V end was cut by 7 bases, the J end by 7 bases, with 16 bases between. Written as DNA, the CDR3 is TGCAGCGCTGCTTCGGGGGGTCTTGAAAAACTGTTTTTT. Translation gives CSAASGGLEKLFF.

The chain combines TRBV28 with TRBJ1-1; 7 nucleotides match TRBD1. This CDR3 comprises 15 residues. Trimming took 3 bases from V and 0 from J; bases not matched to a gene: 4. Germline CDR1 is MDHEN and CDR2 is SYDVKM. Written as DNA, the CDR3 is TGTGCCAGCAGTTTTGGACAGGCGGTGAACACTGAAGCTTTCTTT. Its protein is CASSFGQAVNTEAFF.

This clonotype was counted a few times. The genes are TRBV11-1 and TRBJ2-5; TRBD1 matches 10 bases. Trimming at V came to 5 bases and at J to 1 base, leaving 16 bases not matched to a gene. Germline V lookup: CDR1 SGHAT, CDR2 FQDESV (reference sequence). The CDR3 extends over 19 amino acids. The CDR3 loop is CASSRGTGAPGAFQETQYF. The CDR3 DNA sequence: TGTGCCAGCAGCAGAGGGACAGGGGCTCCAGGGGCCTTCCAAGAGACCCAGTACTTC. The variable domain in full, completed from reference TRBV11-1 and TRBJ2-5, reads EAEVAQSPRYKITEKSQAVAFWCDPISGHATLYWYRQILGQGPELLVQFQDESVVDDSQLPKDRFSAERLKGVDSTLKIQPAELGDSAMYLCASSRGTGAPGAFQETQYFGPGTRLLVL.

DNA of the CDR3: TGTGCCATCAGTGACGTGGGGGGCGACAATGAGCAGTTCTTC. It encodes CAISDVGGDNEQFF. J is TRBJ2-1 and V is TRBV10-3, with D perhaps being TRBD1 or TRBD2 (6 bases each). Germline V gives CDR1 ENHRY, CDR2 SYGVKD. The CDR3 contains 14 residues. The V end was cut by 3 bases, the J end by 5 bases, with 11 bases between.

V usage is TRBV7-9 and J usage is TRBJ2-7; 14 bases line up with TRBD2. The CDR3 runs to 16 residues. Germline assignment: CDR1 SEHNR and CDR2 FQNEAQ (reference sequence). V shed 3 bases, J shed 4 bases, and the junction held 5 bases outside the gene matches. The CDR3 here is CASSLTSGRDRYEQYF. The CDR3 region has the DNA TGTGCCAGCAGCTTGACTAGCGGGAGGGATCGTTACGAGCAGTACTTC.